A single sample gave rise to the 27 T cell receptor beta chains below, sequenced in a study of cytomegalovirus exposure and HLA in healthy donors (dated by TCRdb to about 2017). The library was prepared using the immunoSEQ multiplex PCR assay. For the multiplex PCR, a mixture combining 60 forward primers for TCR Vbeta segments and 13 reverse primers for TCR Jbeta segments was used. This is the immuneACCESS table as TCRdb keeps it, with only in-frame sequences that have V and J called. A part of the clones is gone; compared with another copy, unresolved V genes explain less than half, and the rest is unexplained. The sample contains 150,000 to 200,000 clones, 80% to 85% of them found a single time. The top ten clonotypes cover about 1.2% of the sample. Sequencing used PBMCs. These receptors all come from a boy aged 2 to 10 in good health and CMV-seronegative.

V usage is TRBV7-8 and J usage is TRBJ2-3, with 7 nucleotides matching TRBD2. CDR3 length: 18 residues. Per the germline V gene, CDR1 is SGHVS and CDR2 is FQNEAQ. J lost 1 base, V lost 8 bases, and 18 bases had no gene match. CDR3 DNA sequence: TGTGCCAGCTCCACACATAAAGAGGCCCGGGGGGGCACAGATACGCAGTATTTT. It codes for CASSTHKEARGGTDTQYF.

This rearrangement joins TRBV5-1 to TRBJ2-6; tentatively, D is TRBD1 (6 bases). This CDR3 has 15 amino acids. V shed 4 bases and J shed 2 bases, with 10 bases lying between them. Per the germline V gene, CDR1 is SGHRS and CDR2 is YFSETQ. The CDR3: CASSVQGTGANVLTF. DNA for the CDR3: TGCGCCAGCAGCGTACAGGGAACTGGGGCCAACGTCCTGACTTTC.

This chain joins TRBV27 and TRBJ1-2; 8 nucleotides align to TRBD1. This CDR3 spans 15 amino acids. The V gene end was trimmed by 2 bases and the J gene end by 4 bases; junction bases not matched to a gene: 6. Germline V gives CDR1 MNHEY, CDR2 SMNVEV (reference sequence). CDR3 coding DNA: TGTGCCAGCAGTTTAACGACAGGGGCCCCCTATGGCTACACCTTC. As protein: CASSLTTGAPYGYTF.

The chain is built from TRBV4-3 and TRBJ2-5; D may be TRBD1 (5 bases). The V end lost 1 base, the J end lost 1 base, and 7 bases lay between the germline ends. Germline lookup yields CDR1 LGHNA and CDR2 YSLEER. There are 14 residues in the CDR3. CDR3 nucleotides: TGCGCCAGCAGCCAAGGGACATCCCAAGAGACCCAGTACTTC. As protein: CASSQGTSQETQYF.

This chain connects TRBV5-1 to TRBJ2-7; D may be TRBD2 (7 bases). In germline, CDR1 is SGHRS, CDR2 YFSETQ. This CDR3 contains 17 residues. V shed 2 bases and J shed 2 bases, with 20 bases lying between them. The CDR3 loop is CASSLDPRGRGAYEQYF. Written as DNA, the CDR3 is TGCGCCAGCAGCTTAGACCCGAGGGGGAGGGGCGCCTACGAGCAGTACTTC.

The V and J genes are TRBV18 and TRBJ2-5; the D is unclear. CDR3 length equals 12 residues. Germline V gene data show CDR1 as KGHSH and CDR2 as LQKENI. Deletions cut 6 bases from V and 3 bases from J, with 8 bases between. The CDR3 protein is CASSPTEETQYF. CDR3 bases: TGTGCCAGCTCCCCTACGGAAGAGACCCAGTACTTC. The whole variable domain, filled in from reference TRBV18 and TRBJ2-5, reads NAGVMQNPRHLVRRRGQEARLRCSPMKGHSHVYWYRQLPEEGLKFMVYLQKENIIDESGMPKERFSAEFPKEGPSILRIQQVVRGDSAAYFCASSPTEETQYFGPGTRLLVL.

In its sample, this clone was seen once. V usage is TRBV6-1 and J usage is TRBJ1-4; TRBD1 aligns across 9 bases. V trimming: 6 bases; J trimming: 5 bases; junction bases outside the gene matches: 7. The CDR3 spans 15 residues. The germline V gene encodes CDR1 MNHNS and CDR2 SASEGT. The CDR3 is CASRDAGTGNEKLFF. The CDR3 DNA follows: TGTGCCAGCAGGGATGCCGGGACAGGGAATGAAAAACTGTTTTTT.

The rearrangement links TRBV6-1 to TRBJ2-7; D remains unclear. This CDR3 region has 13 residues. Germline V gene data show CDR1 as MNHNS and CDR2 as SASEGT. Trimming stripped 1 base from V and 6 bases from J, with 10 bases between. CDR3 amino acids: CASSEGAGPEQYF. The CDR3 nucleotides are TGTGCCAGCAGTGAAGGGGCAGGCCCCGAGCAGTACTTC.

The table lists this clone with a few counts. The V gene is TRBV6-5, the J gene TRBJ1-1; TRBD1 agrees at 11 bases. The CDR3 is made up of 15 amino acids. With V trimmed by 2 bases and J by 5 bases, 4 bases remained unmatched. The V gene's germline CDR1 is MNHEY and CDR2 SVGAGI. This CDR3 reads CASSYAGQGATEAFF. In DNA, the CDR3 is TGTGCCAGCAGTTACGCCGGACAGGGGGCAACTGAAGCTTTCTTT.

V usage is TRBV6-1 and J usage is TRBJ1-1, with D possibly TRBD1 on 5 matching bases. CDR1 MNHNS and CDR2 SASEGT come from the germline V gene. CDR3 length: 12 residues. The ends were cut back, 6 bases at V and 8 bases at J, with 13 bases in the middle. As DNA, the CDR3 is TGTGCCAGCAGCAAAGGGGACTCAGAAGCTTTCTTT. It yields the protein CASSKGDSEAFF.

This chain connects TRBV4-3 to TRBJ2-1; the D is unclear. Germline-derived CDR1 and CDR2 are LGHNA and YSLEER. The CDR3 runs 15 residues. Trimming cost V 1 base and J 0 bases, with 7 bases left between them. Here the CDR3 reads CASSQGRSSYNEQFF. In DNA, the CDR3 is TGCGCCAGCAGCCAAGGAAGGAGCTCCTACAATGAGCAGTTCTTC.

This chain uses TRBV2 with TRBJ2-1; 16 positions agree with TRBD2. CDR3 length: 18 residues. The trim removed 5 bases at V and 0 bases at J, leaving 4 bases unmatched. Per germline, CDR1 SNHLY and CDR2 FYNNEI. CDR3 amino acids: CASSSGTSGRVSYNEQFF. The CDR3 coding sequence is TGTGCCAGCAGTTCCGGGACTAGCGGGAGGGTCTCCTACAATGAGCAGTTCTTC.

The chain recombines TRBV11-1 with TRBJ2-5, with D uncertain. CDR1 and CDR2 (germline): SGHAT, FQDESV (reference sequence). V lost 4 bases and J 3 bases, leaving 24 bases between the germline ends. CDR3 size: 18 residues. CDR3 sequence reads: CASSSSPLLEGNKETQYF. The CDR3 nucleotides are TGTGCCAGCAGCTCCTCCCCTTTGCTAGAAGGAAATAAAGAGACCCAGTACTTC. Supplemented by reference TRBV11-1 and TRBJ2-5, the full variable domain reads EAEVAQSPRYKITEKSQAVAFWCDPISGHATLYWYRQILGQGPELLVQFQDESVVDDSQLPKDRFSAERLKGVDSTLKIQPAELGDSAMYLCASSSSPLLEGNKETQYFGPGTRLLVL.

The CDR3 DNA reads TGTGCCAGCAGCTTGGGAAGCGGACCGCAGTATTTT. Translating it yields CASSLGSGPQYF. The chain employs TRBV7-8 and TRBJ2-3; tentative D call: TRBD2 (5 bases). CDR1 and CDR2 (germline): SGHVS, FQNEAQ. CDR3 length: 12 amino acids. Trimming left V 3 bases short and J 10 bases short, with 11 bases between.

This clone was counted once. CDR3: CSVGLRATDTQYF. The DNA of the CDR3 is TGCAGCGTGGGGCTTCGGGCCACAGATACGCAGTATTTT. The chain uses TRBV29-1 and TRBJ2-3; maybe TRBD1 (5 bases). In germline, CDR1 is SQVTM, CDR2 ANQGSEA. Trimming shortened V by 6 bases and J by 2 bases, and 12 bases separated the two germline ends. CDR3 length: 13 residues.

This chain links TRBV19 with TRBJ1-1; TRBD1 agrees at 8 bases. The V segment lost 6 bases and the J segment 0 bases; nucleotides outside the gene matches: 6. The CDR3 has 15 residues. The germline V gene encodes CDR1 LNHDA and CDR2 SQIVND (reference sequence). In nucleotides, the CDR3 is TGTGCCAGTAGCAAACGACAGGGGCTGAACACTGAAGCTTTCTTT. Translated: CASSKRQGLNTEAFF.

This chain connects TRBV28 to TRBJ1-1, with D unresolved. Trimming pared 2 bases from V and 12 bases from J, leaving 10 bases between. This CDR3 comprises 11 residues. Germline V gene sequence: CDR1 MDHEN, CDR2 SYDVKM. CDR3 DNA sequence: TGTGCCAGCAGTTTACGGAGACGGACTTTCTTT. It yields the protein CASSLRRRTFF.

This clone was picked up a small number of times. This chain uses TRBV7-7 with TRBJ1-1; 7 bases map to TRBD1. Looked up from germline, CDR1 is SSHAT and CDR2 is FNYEAQ (reference sequence). Trimming at V came to 5 bases and at J to 3 bases, leaving 3 bases not matched to a gene. CDR3 length: 13 residues. CDR3 DNA: TGTGCCAGCAGCAGAGGGACAGACACTGAAGCTTTCTTT. It is translated as CASSRGTDTEAFF. Drawing the rest from reference TRBV7-7 and TRBJ1-1, the complete variable domain is GAGVSQSPRYKVTKRGQDVTLRCDPISSHATLYWYQQALGQGPEFLTYFNYEAQPDKSGLPSDRFSAERPEGSISTLTIQRTEQRDSAMYRCASSRGTDTEAFFGQGTRLTVV.

The chain has TRBV9 and TRBJ2-3; 7 bases align to TRBD1. The CDR3 sequence is 15 residues long. V lost 3 bases to trimming and J lost 5 bases; unmatched junction nucleotides: 9. The germline gives CDR1 SGDLS, CDR2 YYNGEE. In DNA, the CDR3 is TGTGCCAGCAGCGGAGGGGGCGTGGGGAGAGATACGCAGTATTTT. It is translated as CASSGGGVGRDTQYF.

The V gene is TRBV30, the J gene TRBJ2-1; 7 bases align to TRBD1. This CDR3 region has 13 residues. J lost 3 bases, V lost 4 bases, and 3 bases had no gene match. Germline V CDR1 and CDR2: GTSNPN, SVGIG (reference sequence). The DNA for the CDR3 is TGTGCCTGGAAGACAGGGAACTACAATGAGCAGTTCTTC. It specifies CAWKTGNYNEQFF.

The V call is TRBV9, the J call TRBJ2-5; 9 bases match TRBD2. Trimming at V came to 4 bases and at J to 5 bases, leaving 9 bases not matched to a gene. The CDR3 has 15 amino acids. Germline V gene sequence: CDR1 SGDLS, CDR2 YYNGEE. For the CDR3, the DNA is TGTGCCAGCAGCCCCACTGGGAGCGGGAGGGAGACCCAGTACTTC. Its translation: CASSPTGSGRETQYF.

The chain is built from TRBV4-1 and TRBJ2-2; D unresolved. Germline V gene sequence: CDR1 MGHRA, CDR2 YSYEKL. Trimming took off 3 bases at V and 3 bases at J, with 8 bases between the two ends. The length of the CDR3 is 14 residues. The chain's CDR3 is CASSHYSDTGELFF. The CDR3 DNA reads TGCGCCAGCAGCCATTACTCCGACACCGGGGAGCTGTTTTTT.

The chain has TRBV19 and TRBJ1-4, with unresolved D. Germline lookup yields CDR1 LNHDA and CDR2 SQIVND (reference sequence). V lost 6 bases, J lost 8 bases, and 10 bases lay in between. The length of the CDR3 is 12 residues. The CDR3 spells CASSGRVEKLFF. In DNA form, the CDR3 reads TGTGCCAGTAGCGGGAGGGTGGAAAAACTGTTTTTT.

The chain employs TRBV27 and TRBJ2-7, with 14 bases that match TRBD2. V trimming: 2 bases; J trimming: 4 bases; junction bases outside the gene matches: 7. The CDR3 loop spans 17 amino acids. Looked up from germline, CDR1 is MNHEY and CDR2 is SMNVEV (reference sequence). The CDR3 DNA reads TGTGCCAGCAGTTTACAGCGACTAGCGGGAGGGCCATACGAGCAGTACTTC. This translates into CASSLQRLAGGPYEQYF.

The chain links TRBV7-7 to TRBJ2-5, with D possibly being TRBD2 (5 bases). Germline-derived CDR1 and CDR2 are SSHAT and FNYEAQ (reference sequence). This CDR3 has 15 residues. The V and J ends lost 3 bases and 1 base respectively, with 12 bases between them. The CDR3 region has the DNA TGTGCCAGCAGCTTCAGAGGGAGCCCCCAAGAGACCCAGTACTTC. Translated, it gives CASSFRGSPQETQYF. Looking up the rest from reference TRBV7-7 and TRBJ2-5 gives the full variable domain: GAGVSQSPRYKVTKRGQDVTLRCDPISSHATLYWYQQALGQGPEFLTYFNYEAQPDKSGLPSDRFSAERPEGSISTLTIQRTEQRDSAMYRCASSFRGSPQETQYFGPGTRLLVL.

The chain employs TRBV2 and TRBJ1-5; 7 positions agree with TRBD1. The J segment lost 6 bases and the V segment lost 6 bases, leaving 11 bases of the junction unmatched. This CDR3 contains 15 residues. Looked up from germline, CDR1 is SNHLY and CDR2 is FYNNEI. CDR3 sequence: CASRSEAGGRQPQHF. In DNA form, the CDR3 reads TGTGCCAGCAGGAGCGAGGCAGGGGGGCGTCAGCCCCAGCATTTT.

V usage is TRBV4-3 and J usage is TRBJ2-1; D possibly corresponds to TRBD1 (6 bases). V shed 1 base and J shed 10 bases, with 14 bases lying between them. This CDR3 contains 14 residues. Germline values: CDR1 LGHNA, CDR2 YSLEER. The CDR3 reads CASSQVLGAGEQFF. DNA of the CDR3: TGCGCCAGCAGCCAAGTTCTGGGGGCAGGGGAGCAGTTCTTC.